This T cell receptor beta chain was captured by sequencing in a study of blood T cell repertoires in COVID-19. Whole-study context: PBMCs, B-cell-depleted T cells, or T cells were the source of the cDNA or gDNA that made up the material.

Germline loops: CDR1 SGHAT, CDR2 FQNNGV. The CDR3 runs 11 residues. In the original processing: Estimation of nucleated cell counts relied on the amplification of reference gene primers. TCRdb's copy holds only in-frame clones and misses some; the assay was immunoSEQ multiplex PCR. Clone size and V and J calls were adopted from that table, with D and trimming inferred from the DNA. The data contain 150,000 to 200,000 clones, about four fifths of them seen just once; the ten biggest clones take up 8% to 13%. Note on this clone: One end of the junction does not line up with germline, which may come from a read error.

This chain joins TRBV11-2 and TRBJ1-2; no reliable D call. The sequencing input was peripheral blood. This TCR was sampled from a man in his fifties or sixties with active or convalescent COVID-19. The CDR3 DNA sequence: TGTGCCAGCAGCTTAGGTCAGGTGCCCCTCTTC. This gives the protein CASSLGQVPLF.